This record concerns one T cell receptor beta chain sequence. The antigen remains unidentified. The junction does not match germline at one end; this may be a read error. CD8+CD57+ cell expansion, shown by flow cytometry, had occurred in the patients selected for sequencing. These data originate in a study of CD8+CD57+ T cells in acquired aplastic anemia. Study-wide context: Average DNA yield from sorted CD4+ and CD8+ cells was around 3.2 ug. Notes on the study in general: Between patients and controls, CD8+ Simpson's diversity did not vary significantly. Patients had around 30 CD8+ CDR3 sequences in common with controls (the shared set).

CDR3 and TCR beta VDJ profiling relied on genomic DNA as the template. TCRdb recomputed calls from the reads with MiXCR, one row per CDR3 protein. The table includes some 92,000 distinct CDR3 sequences, 55% to 80% detected once. Germline V CDR1 and CDR2: SGHRS, YFSETQ. This CDR3 has 17 amino acids. Sequencing used sorted CD4+, CD8+, or CD8+CD57+ T cells (not recorded which) from PBMCs. The TCR comes from a human donor with aplastic anemia. The chain couples TRBV5-1 to TRBJ1-1; D remains ambiguous. The DNA of the CDR3 is TGCGCCAGCAGCCCGAACAGAGGAGGAGCCATGAACGCTGAAGCTTTCTTT. Translation: CASSPNRGGAMNAEAFF.